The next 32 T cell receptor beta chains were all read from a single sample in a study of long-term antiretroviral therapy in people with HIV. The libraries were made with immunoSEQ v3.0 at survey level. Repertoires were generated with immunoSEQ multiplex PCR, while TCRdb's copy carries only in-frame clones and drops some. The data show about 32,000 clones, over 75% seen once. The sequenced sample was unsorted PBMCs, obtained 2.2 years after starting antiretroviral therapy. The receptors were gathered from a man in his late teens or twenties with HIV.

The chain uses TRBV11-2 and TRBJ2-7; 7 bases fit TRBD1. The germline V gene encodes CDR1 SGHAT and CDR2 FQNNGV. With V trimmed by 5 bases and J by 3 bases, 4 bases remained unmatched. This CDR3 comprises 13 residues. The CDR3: CASSAGTVYEQYF. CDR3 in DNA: TGTGCCAGCAGCGCAGGGACAGTCTACGAGCAGTACTTC.

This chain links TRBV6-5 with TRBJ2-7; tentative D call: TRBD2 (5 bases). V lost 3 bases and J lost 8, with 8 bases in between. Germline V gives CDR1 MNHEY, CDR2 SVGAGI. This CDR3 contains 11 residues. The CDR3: CASSYRGKQYF. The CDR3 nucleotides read TGTGCCAGCAGTTATCGGGGAAAGCAGTACTTC.

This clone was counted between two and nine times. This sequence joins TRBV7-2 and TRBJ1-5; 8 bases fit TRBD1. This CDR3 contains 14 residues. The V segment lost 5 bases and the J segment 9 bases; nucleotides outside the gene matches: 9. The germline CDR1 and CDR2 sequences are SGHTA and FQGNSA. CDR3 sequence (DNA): TGTGCCAGCAGCCCGGACAGGGAGGACGGGCCCCAGCATTTT. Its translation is CASSPDREDGPQHF.

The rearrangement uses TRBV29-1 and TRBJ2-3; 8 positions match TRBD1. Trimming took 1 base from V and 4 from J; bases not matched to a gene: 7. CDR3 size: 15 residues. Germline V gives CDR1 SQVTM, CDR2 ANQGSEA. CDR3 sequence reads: CSVEGIVTGADTQYF. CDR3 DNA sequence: TGCAGCGTTGAAGGAATCGTGACAGGGGCAGATACGCAGTATTTT.

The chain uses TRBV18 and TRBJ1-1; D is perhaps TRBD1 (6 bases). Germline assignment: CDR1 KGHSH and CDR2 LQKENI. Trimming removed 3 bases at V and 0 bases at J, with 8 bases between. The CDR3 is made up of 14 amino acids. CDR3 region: CASSPGQMNTEAFF. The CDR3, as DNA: TGTGCCAGCTCACCCGGACAGATGAACACTGAAGCTTTCTTT.

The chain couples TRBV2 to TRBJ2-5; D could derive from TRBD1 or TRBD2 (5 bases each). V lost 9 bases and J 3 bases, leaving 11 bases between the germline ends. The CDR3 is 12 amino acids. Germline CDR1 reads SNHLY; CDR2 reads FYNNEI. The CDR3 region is CARGDSEETQYF. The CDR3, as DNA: TGTGCCAGGGGAGACAGCGAAGAGACCCAGTACTTC.

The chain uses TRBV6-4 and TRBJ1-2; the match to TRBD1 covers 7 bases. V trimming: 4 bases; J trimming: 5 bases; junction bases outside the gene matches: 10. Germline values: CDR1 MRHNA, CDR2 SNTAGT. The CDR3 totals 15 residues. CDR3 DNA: TGTGCCAGCAGTGTCGGAGGGGGCGGCGGGTATGGCTACACCTTC. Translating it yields CASSVGGGGGYGYTF.

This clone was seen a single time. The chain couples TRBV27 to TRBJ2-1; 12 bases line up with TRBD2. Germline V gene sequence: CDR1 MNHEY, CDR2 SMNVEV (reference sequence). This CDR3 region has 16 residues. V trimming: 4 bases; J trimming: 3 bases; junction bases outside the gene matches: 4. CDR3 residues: CASSSILAGGYNEQFF. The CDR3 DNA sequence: TGTGCCAGCAGTTCGATACTAGCGGGGGGCTACAATGAGCAGTTCTTC.

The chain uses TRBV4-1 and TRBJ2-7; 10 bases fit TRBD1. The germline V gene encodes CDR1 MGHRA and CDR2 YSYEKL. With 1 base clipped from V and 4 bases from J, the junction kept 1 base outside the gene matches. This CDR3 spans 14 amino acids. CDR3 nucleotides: TGCGCCAGCAGCCAAGTGGGACAGGGGTACGAGCAGTACTTC. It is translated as CASSQVGQGYEQYF.

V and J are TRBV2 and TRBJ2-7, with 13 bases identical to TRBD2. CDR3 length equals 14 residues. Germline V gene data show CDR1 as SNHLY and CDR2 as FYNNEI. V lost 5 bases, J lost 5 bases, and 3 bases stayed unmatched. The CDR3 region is CASSIGLAGDEQYF. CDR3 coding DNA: TGTGCCAGCAGTATTGGACTAGCGGGAGACGAGCAGTACTTC. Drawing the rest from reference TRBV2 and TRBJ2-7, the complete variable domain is EPEVTQTPSHQVTQMGQEVILRCVPISNHLYFYWYRQILGQKVEFLVSFYNNEISEKSEIFDDQFSVERPDGSNFTLKIRSTKLEDSAMYFCASSIGLAGDEQYFGPGTRLTVT.

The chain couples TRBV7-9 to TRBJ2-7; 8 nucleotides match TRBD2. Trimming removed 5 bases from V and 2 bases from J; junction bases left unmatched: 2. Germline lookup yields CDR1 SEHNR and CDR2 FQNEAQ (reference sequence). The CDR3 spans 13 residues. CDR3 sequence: CASSPTSAYEQYF. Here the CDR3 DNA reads TGTGCCAGCAGCCCGACTAGCGCCTACGAGCAGTACTTC.

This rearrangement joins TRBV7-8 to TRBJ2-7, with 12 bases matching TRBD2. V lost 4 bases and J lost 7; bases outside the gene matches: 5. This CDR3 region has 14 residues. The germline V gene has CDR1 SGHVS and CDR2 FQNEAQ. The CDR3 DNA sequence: TGTGCCAGCAGCTCCCTAGCGGGAGGGCGAGAGCAGTACTTC. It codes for CASSSLAGGREQYF.

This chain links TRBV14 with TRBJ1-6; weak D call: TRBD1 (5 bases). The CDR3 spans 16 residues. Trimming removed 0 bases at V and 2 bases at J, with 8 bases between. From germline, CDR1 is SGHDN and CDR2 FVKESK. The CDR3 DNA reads TGTGCCAGCAGCCAAGATAGGGACGCCTATAATTCACCCCTCCACTTT. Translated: CASSQDRDAYNSPLHF. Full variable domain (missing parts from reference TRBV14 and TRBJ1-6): EAGVTQFPSHSVIEKGQTVTLRCDPISGHDNLYWYRRVMGKEIKFLLHFVKESKQDESGMPNNRFLAERTGGTYSTLKVQPAELEDSGVYFCASSQDRDAYNSPLHFGNGTRLTVT.

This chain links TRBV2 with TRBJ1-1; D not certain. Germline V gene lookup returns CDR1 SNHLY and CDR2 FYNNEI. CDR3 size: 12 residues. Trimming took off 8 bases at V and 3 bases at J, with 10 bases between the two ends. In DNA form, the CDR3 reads TGTGCCAGCCGTGGGTCGTACACTGAAGCTTTCTTT. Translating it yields CASRGSYTEAFF.

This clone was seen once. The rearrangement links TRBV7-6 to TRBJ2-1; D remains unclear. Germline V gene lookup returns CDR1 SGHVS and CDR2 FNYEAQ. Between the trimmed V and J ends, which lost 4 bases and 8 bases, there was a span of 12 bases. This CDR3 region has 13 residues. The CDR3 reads CASSWGKMDEQFF. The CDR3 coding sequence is TGTGCCAGCAGCTGGGGAAAGATGGATGAGCAGTTCTTC.

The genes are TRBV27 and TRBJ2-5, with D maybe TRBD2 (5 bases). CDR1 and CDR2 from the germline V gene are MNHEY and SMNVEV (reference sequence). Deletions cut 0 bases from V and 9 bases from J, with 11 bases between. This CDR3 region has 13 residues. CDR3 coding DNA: TGTGCCAGCAGTTTATCCGGGCCGGAGGCCCAGTACTTC. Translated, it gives CASSLSGPEAQYF.

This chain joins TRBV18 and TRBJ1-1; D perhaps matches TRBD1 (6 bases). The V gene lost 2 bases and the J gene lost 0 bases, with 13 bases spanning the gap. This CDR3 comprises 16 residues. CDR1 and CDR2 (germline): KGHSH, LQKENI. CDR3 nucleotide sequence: TGTGCCAGCTCACCAGTAACGGGGGCTTTGAACACTGAAGCTTTCTTT. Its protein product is CASSPVTGALNTEAFF.

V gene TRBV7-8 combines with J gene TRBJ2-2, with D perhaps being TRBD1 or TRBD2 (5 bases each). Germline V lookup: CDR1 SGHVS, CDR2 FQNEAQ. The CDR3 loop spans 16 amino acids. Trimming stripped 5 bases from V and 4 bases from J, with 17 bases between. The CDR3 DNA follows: TGTGCCAGCAGCCCCACGGGGACCCGGGGCACCGGGGAGCTGTTTTTT. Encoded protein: CASSPTGTRGTGELFF.

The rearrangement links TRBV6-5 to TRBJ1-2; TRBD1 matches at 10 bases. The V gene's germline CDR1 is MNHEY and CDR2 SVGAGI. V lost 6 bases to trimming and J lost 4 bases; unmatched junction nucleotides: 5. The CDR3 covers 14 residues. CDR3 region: CASRGTGAFYGYTF. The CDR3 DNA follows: TGTGCCAGCAGAGGGACAGGGGCCTTCTATGGCTACACCTTC.

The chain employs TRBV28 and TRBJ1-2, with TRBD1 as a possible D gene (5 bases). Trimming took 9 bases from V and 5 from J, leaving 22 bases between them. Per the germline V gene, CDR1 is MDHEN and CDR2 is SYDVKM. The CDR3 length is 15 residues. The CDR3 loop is CASQSNGHGLYGYTF. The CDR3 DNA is TGTGCCAGTCAGTCCAATGGACACGGGTTATATGGCTACACCTTC.

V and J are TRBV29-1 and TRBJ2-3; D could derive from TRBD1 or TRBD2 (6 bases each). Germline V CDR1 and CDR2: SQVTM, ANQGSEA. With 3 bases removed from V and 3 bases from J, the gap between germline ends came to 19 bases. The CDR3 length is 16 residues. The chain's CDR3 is CSVEVLGGPVTDTQYF. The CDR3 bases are TGCAGCGTTGAGGTTTTGGGGGGCCCCGTGACAGATACGCAGTATTTT.

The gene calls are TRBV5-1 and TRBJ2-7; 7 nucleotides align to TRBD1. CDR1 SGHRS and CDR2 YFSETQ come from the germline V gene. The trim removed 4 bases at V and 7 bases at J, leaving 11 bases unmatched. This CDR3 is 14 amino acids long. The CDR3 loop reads CASSRTGVAREQYF. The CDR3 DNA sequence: TGCGCCAGCAGCAGAACAGGGGTTGCTCGGGAGCAGTACTTC.

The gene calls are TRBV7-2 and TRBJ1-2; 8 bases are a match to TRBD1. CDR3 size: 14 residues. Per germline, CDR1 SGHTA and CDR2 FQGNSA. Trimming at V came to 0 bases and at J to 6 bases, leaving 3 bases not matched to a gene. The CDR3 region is CASSLAGTGNGYTF. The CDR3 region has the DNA TGTGCCAGCAGCTTAGCCGGGACAGGAAATGGCTACACCTTC.

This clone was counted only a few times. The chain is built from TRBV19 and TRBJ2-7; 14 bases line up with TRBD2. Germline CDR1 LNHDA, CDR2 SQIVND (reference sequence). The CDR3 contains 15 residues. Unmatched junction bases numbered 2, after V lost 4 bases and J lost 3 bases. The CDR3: CASSTGLAGGYEQYF. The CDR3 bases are TGTGCCAGTAGTACCGGACTAGCGGGAGGCTACGAGCAGTACTTC.

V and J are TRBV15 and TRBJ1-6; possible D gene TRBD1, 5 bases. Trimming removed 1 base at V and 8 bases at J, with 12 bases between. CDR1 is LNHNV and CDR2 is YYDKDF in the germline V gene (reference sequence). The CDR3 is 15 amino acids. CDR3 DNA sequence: TGTGCCACCAGCAGAGTAGGCTTCAGGGATTCACCCCTCCACTTT. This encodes CATSRVGFRDSPLHF.

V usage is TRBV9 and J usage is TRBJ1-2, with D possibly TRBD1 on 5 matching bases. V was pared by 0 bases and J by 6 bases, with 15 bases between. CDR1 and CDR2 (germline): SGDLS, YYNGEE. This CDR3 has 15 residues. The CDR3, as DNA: TGTGCCAGCAGCGTAGAGACAGCCACCAAGGATGGCTACACCTTC. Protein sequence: CASSVETATKDGYTF.

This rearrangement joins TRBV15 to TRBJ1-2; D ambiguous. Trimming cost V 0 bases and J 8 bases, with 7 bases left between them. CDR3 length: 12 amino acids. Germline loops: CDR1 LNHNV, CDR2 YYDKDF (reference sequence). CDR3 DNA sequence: TGTGCCACCAGCAGAGATGGTTGGGGCTACACCTTC. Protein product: CATSRDGWGYTF.

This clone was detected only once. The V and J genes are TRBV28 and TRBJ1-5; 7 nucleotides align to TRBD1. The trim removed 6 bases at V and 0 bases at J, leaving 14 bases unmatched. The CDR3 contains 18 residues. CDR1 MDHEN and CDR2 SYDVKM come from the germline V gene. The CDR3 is CASSTGTAPGLSNQPQHF. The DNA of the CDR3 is TGTGCCAGCAGCACCGGGACAGCCCCGGGCCTTAGCAATCAGCCCCAGCATTTT.

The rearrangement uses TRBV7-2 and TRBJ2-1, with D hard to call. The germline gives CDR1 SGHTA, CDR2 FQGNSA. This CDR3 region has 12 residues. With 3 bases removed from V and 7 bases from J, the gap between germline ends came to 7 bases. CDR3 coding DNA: TGTGCCAGCAGCTTCACCGGGAATGAGCAGTTCTTC. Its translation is CASSFTGNEQFF.

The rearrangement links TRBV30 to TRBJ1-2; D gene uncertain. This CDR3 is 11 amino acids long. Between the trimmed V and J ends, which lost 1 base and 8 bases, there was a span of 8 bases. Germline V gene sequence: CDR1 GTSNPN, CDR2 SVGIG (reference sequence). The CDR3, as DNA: TGTGCCTGGAGTGGGGGAGAAGGCTACACCTTC. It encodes CAWSGGEGYTF. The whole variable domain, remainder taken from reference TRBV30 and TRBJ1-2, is SQTIHQWPATLVQPVGSPLSLECTVEGTSNPNLYWYRQAAGRGLQLLFYSVGIGQISSEVPQNLSASRPQDRQFILSSKKLLLSDSGFYLCAWSGGEGYTFGSGTRLTVV.

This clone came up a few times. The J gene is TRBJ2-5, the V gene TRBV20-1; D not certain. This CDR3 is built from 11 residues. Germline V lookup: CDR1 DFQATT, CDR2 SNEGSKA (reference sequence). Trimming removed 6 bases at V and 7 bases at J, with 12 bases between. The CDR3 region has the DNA TGCAGTGCACCCAACGAGAGGACCCAGTACTTC. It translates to CSAPNERTQYF.

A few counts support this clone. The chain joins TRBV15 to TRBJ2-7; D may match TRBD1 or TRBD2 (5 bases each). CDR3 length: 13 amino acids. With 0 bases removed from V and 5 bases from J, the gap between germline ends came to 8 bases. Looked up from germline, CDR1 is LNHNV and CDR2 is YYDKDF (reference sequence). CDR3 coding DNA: TGTGCCACCAGCAGAGATCCGGGGCACGAGCAGTACTTC. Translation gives CATSRDPGHEQYF.